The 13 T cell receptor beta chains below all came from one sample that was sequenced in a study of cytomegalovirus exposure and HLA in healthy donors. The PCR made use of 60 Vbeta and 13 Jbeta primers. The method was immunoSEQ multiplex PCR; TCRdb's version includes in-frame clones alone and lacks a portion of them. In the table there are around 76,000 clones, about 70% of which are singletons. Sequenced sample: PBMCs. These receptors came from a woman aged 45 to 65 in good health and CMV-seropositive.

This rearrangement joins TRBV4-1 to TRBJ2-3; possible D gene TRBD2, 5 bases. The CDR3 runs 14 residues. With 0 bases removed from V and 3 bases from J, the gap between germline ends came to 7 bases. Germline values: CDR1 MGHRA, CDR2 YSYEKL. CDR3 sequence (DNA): TGCGCCAGCAGCCAAGACGTAGCGACAGATACGCAGTATTTT. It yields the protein CASSQDVATDTQYF.

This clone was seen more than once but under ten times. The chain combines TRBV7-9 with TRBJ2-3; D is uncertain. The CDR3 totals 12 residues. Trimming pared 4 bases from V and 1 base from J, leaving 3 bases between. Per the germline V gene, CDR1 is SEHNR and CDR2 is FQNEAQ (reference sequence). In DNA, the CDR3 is TGTGCCAGCAGCTCCGGCACAGATACGCAGTATTTT. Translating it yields CASSSGTDTQYF.

The CDR3 region is CASSRPLANPSTDTQYF. CDR3 bases: TGTGCCAGCAGCCGCCCTCTAGCGAACCCTAGCACAGATACGCAGTATTTT. V is TRBV5-5 and J is TRBJ2-3; the D gene is possibly TRBD2 (6 bases). V was shortened by 4 bases and J by 0 bases, with 18 bases between the two germline ends. Germline assignment: CDR1 SGHKS and CDR2 YYEKEE (reference sequence). There are 17 residues in the CDR3.

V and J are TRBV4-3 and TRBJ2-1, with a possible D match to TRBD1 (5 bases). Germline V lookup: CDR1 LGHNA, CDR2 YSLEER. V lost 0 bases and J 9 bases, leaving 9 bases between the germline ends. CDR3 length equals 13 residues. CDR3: CASSQEGTGEQFF. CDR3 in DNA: TGCGCCAGCAGCCAAGAGGGAACAGGTGAGCAGTTCTTC.

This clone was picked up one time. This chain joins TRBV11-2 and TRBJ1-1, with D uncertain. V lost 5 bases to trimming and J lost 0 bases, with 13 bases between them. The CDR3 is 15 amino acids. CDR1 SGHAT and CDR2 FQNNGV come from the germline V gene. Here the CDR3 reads CASSLGVTVNTEAFF. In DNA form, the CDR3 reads TGTGCCAGCAGCCTCGGTGTCACCGTGAACACTGAAGCTTTCTTT.

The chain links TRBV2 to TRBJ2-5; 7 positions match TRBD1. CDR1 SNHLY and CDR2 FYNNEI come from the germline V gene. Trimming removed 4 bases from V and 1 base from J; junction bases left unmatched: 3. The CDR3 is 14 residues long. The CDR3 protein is CASSVGQLQETQYF. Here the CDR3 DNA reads TGTGCCAGCAGTGTGGGACAGCTCCAAGAGACCCAGTACTTC.

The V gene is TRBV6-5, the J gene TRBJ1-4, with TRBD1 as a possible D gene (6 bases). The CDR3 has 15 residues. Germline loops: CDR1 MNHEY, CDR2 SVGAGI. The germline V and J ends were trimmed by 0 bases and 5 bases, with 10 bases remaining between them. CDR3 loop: CASSYSRGGNEKLFF. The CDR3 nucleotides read TGTGCCAGCAGTTACTCGAGGGGGGGGAATGAAAAACTGTTTTTT.

CDR3 in DNA: TGCGCCAGCAGCCAAGTTGTAGGTCGGGGGAGCTCCTACAATGAGCAGTTCTTC. Its translation is CASSQVVGRGSSYNEQFF. The J gene is TRBJ2-1, the V gene TRBV4-3; weak D call: TRBD2 (6 bases). The CDR3 extends over 18 amino acids. Trimming removed 1 base from V and 0 bases from J, with 16 bases in between. From germline, CDR1 is LGHNA and CDR2 YSLEER.

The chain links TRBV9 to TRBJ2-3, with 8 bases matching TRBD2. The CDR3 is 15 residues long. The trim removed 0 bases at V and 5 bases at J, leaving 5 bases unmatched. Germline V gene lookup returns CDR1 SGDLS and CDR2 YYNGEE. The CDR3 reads CASSVGGLAGDTQYF. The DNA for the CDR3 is TGTGCCAGCAGCGTAGGAGGGCTAGCGGGAGATACGCAGTATTTT.

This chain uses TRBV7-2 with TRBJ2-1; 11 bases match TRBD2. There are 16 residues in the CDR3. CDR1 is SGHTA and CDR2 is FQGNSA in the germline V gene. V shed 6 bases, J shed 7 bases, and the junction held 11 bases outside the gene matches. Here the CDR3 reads CASSDLAGGVGNEQFF. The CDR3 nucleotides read TGTGCCAGCAGTGACCTAGCGGGGGGAGTCGGGAATGAGCAGTTCTTC.

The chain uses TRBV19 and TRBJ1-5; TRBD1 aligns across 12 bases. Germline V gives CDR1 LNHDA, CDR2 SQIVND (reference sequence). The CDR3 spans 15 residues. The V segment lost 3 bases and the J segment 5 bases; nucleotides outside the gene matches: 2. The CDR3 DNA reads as TGTGCCAGTAGTATGGGGACAGGGGGCGATCAGCCCCAGCATTTT. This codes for CASSMGTGGDQPQHF.

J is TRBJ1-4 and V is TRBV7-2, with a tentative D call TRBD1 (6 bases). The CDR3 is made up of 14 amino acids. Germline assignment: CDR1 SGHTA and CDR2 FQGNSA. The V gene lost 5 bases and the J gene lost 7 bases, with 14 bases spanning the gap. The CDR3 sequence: CASSPNMDSEKLFF. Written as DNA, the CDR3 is TGTGCCAGCAGCCCGAACATGGACAGTGAAAAACTGTTTTTT.

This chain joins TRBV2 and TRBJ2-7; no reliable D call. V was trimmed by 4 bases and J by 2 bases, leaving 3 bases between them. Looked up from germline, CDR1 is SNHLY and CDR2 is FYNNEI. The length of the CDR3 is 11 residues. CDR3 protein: CASSVTYEQYF. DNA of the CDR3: TGTGCCAGCAGTGTTACCTACGAGCAGTACTTC.